This TCR beta chain was recorded in a study of TIL therapy for anti-PD-1-resistant metastatic lung cancer (dated by TCRdb to about 2021). Study-wide context: Among the enrolled patients, the median age was approximately 54 years (range roughly 38-85), and the median tumor PD-L1 proportion score was 4.5% to 7.5%. Most of the cohort had lung adenocarcinoma, several tumors were EGFR-mutant and two were ALK-rearranged, and half of the patients were current or former smokers. Across the cohort, whole-exome sequencing showed a median non-synonymous tumor mutation burden of approximately 1.5 mutations per megabase. Tumor and peripheral blood T cell receptor beta sequencing was used to track clonotypes across tumor, expanded TIL product and serial blood samples.

The germline V gene specifies SGHTA as CDR1 and FQGNSA as CDR2. From its cysteine to its phenylalanine, the CDR3 spans 15 amino acids. Only CDR3 DNA is held: 45 bases, read in frame from base 1. Unmatched junction bases come to 10, with V trimmed by 4 bases and J by 9 bases. The label giving this sample's time point can be read as: pre-treatment sample, taken before nivolumab and TIL therapy. Excised metastases, mostly pleural nodules or supraclavicular lymph nodes, were used as baseline tumor samples and were taken from the same resection from which TIL were grown. Tumors were harvested prior to any PD-1/PD-L1 blockade, after which nivolumab was administered to patients, and lymphodepletion, expanded TIL infusion and IL-2 were given to patients who progressed. A phase I trial run at two centers enrolled adults with stage 4 NSCLC between October 2017 and 2020. The samples were obtained from a phase I trial that was single-arm and open-label and tested tumor-infiltrating lymphocyte therapy combined with nivolumab in advanced non-small cell lung cancer. For each resected tumor, portions were snap-frozen in liquid nitrogen and kept at -80 degrees C. Tumor regions of interest were chosen on H&E sections by laser-capture macrodissection, pulverized into 15 mg aliquots, and extracted with Qiagen Allprep kits.

Overall study outcomes, separate from this receptor: The cohort was highly selected, including more treatment-naive, never-smoker and oncogene-addicted patients than is typical, which limits generalizability. Clonal turnover during TIL culture was high, and many clones enriched in the product were not detected in the baseline tumor, suggesting clonal contraction rather than faithful expansion. Higher clonality and lower diversity were observed in expanded TIL cultures than in baseline intratumoral T cells (median clonality around 5.9% vs 31%, p < 0.0001). The study protocol defined all tumor marker inferences as exploratory.

In the case of this clone: Its antigen specificity is not known. Per-nucleotide qualities are absent, and no much larger clonotype sits a single base away.

The immunoSEQ v3 hsTCRB kit was used to amplify TCR beta CDR3 regions from genomic DNA through bias-controlled multiplex PCR. The TCR libraries were sequenced on an Illumina NextSeq 500 to roughly 2.1 million read pairs for survey level or 5-6 million read pairs for deep level. The published analysis was carried out like this. V, D and J genes were assigned, non-productive sequences were removed, and clonality was reported by immunoSEQ Analyzer software. To compare repertoires between infused TIL and blood, productive Simpson clonality was used along with the Morisita overlap index of productive TRB rearrangements. TCRdb took over this immuneACCESS table, retaining in-frame rearrangements with V and J assigned. Such tables are incomplete; in checked studies, under half of the missing clones stem from an unresolved V gene, and the remainder is unexplained. V, J and clone size derive from that table, while D and trimming were established from the DNA sequence. In this sample the table shows about 50,000 clones, less than 75% of which occur a single time. The ten largest make up approximately 5.6% of the sample.

The source material was tumor tissue, sampled at baseline. The TCR comes from a person aged 25-85 years with non-small cell lung cancer. The rearrangement joined TRBV7-2 to TRBJ2-7; 12 junctional bases match TRBD1. The sequenced DNA is TGTGCCAGCAGCTGGACCCGGGGACAGGGGGCCCGGCAGTACTTC. This gives the protein CASSWTRGQGARQYF.